This is a list of T cell receptor beta chains from one sample in a study of T cell responses to AZD1222 COVID-19 vaccine. Repertoires were generated with immunoSEQ multiplex PCR, while TCRdb's copy carries only in-frame clones and drops some. Here the sample spans about 120,000 clones, approximately 90% being singletons. Specimen: peripheral blood, collected 28 days after the second AZD1222 dose. These receptor sequences come from an adult who received the AZD1222 COVID-19 vaccine. Both conserved end residues are part of each CDR3. The D gene is left open where the match is weak. Part of the rows lack a size; the others show once, few, many or a class for expanded clones.

D: .; J: TRBJ2-5; V: TRBV28; size: .; CDR3: CASSNTLKAQYF; DNA: TGTGCCAGCAGCAACACACTCAAGGCCCAGTACTTC
D: .; J: TRBJ2-7; V: TRBV29-1; size: few; CDR3: CSASAGEGGEQYF; DNA: TGCAGCGCCTCGGCTGGGGAGGGGGGCGAGCAGTACTTC
D: .; J: TRBJ2-1; V: TRBV29-1; size: .; CDR3: CSVVVGGSYNEQFF; DNA: TGCAGCGTTGTAGTGGGAGGATCTTACAATGAGCAGTTCTTC
D: .; J: TRBJ1-2; V: TRBV12-3/TRBV12-4; size: .; CDR3: CASTLGGGHGYTF; DNA: TGTGCCAGCACCCTCGGGGGGGGGCATGGCTACACCTTC
D: .; J: TRBJ2-1; V: TRBV2; size: .; CDR3: CASSGDGQLGNEQFF; DNA: TGTGCCAGCAGTGGAGACGGACAACTGGGCAATGAGCAGTTCTTC
D: TRBD2; J: TRBJ2-1; V: TRBV7-3; size: once; CDR3: CASSLTGLVVNEQFF; DNA: TGTGCCAGCAGCTTAACGGGACTAGTAGTGAATGAGCAGTTCTTC
D: .; J: TRBJ2-5; V: TRBV10-3; size: .; CDR3: CAISYDGGGRAETQYF; DNA: TGTGCCATCAGTTATGACGGGGGAGGCCGTGCAGAGACCCAGTACTTC
D: .; J: TRBJ2-7; V: TRBV7-2; size: .; CDR3: CASSSDKAGTYEQYF; DNA: TGTGCCAGCAGCTCCGACAAAGCAGGGACCTACGAGCAGTACTTC
D: .; J: TRBJ1-4; V: TRBV24-1; size: .; CDR3: CATSDLRTGGKLFF; DNA: TGTGCCACCAGTGATTTGCGTACGGGGGGAAAACTGTTTTTT
D: TRBD2; J: TRBJ2-3; V: TRBV5-1; size: once; CDR3: CASSLPSGRDTQYF; DNA: TGCGCCAGCAGCTTGCCTAGCGGGAGAGATACGCAGTATTTT
D: .; J: TRBJ1-5; V: TRBV9; size: .; CDR3: CASSVGGDRYQPQHF; DNA: TGTGCCAGCAGCGTAGGGGGAGACAGGTATCAGCCCCAGCATTTT
D: TRBD1; J: TRBJ1-1; V: TRBV2; size: .; CDR3: CASSEPPGQGNRATEAFF; DNA: TGTGCCAGCAGTGAACCCCCAGGACAGGGTAATCGTGCCACTGAAGCTTTCTTT
D: .; J: TRBJ2-1; V: TRBV6-5; size: once; CDR3: CASRTLDFSYNEQFF; DNA: TGTGCCAGCAGGACCCTTGACTTCTCCTACAATGAGCAGTTCTTC
D: .; J: TRBJ1-3; V: TRBV11-2; size: .; CDR3: CASSLDPDWEAGNTIYF; DNA: TGTGCCAGCAGCTTAGATCCAGATTGGGAGGCTGGAAACACCATATATTTT
D: .; J: TRBJ1-1; V: TRBV27; size: .; CDR3: CASSKWGAGRPEAFF; DNA: TGTGCCAGCAGTAAATGGGGGGCAGGGAGGCCTGAAGCTTTCTTT
D: TRBD1; J: TRBJ1-3; V: TRBV28; size: .; CDR3: CASSFQGQGENTIYF; DNA: TGTGCCAGCAGTTTCCAAGGACAGGGCGAAAACACCATATATTTT
D: TRBD2; J: TRBJ2-1; V: TRBV13; size: .; CDR3: CASSLAISSGKVNEQFF; DNA: TGTGCCAGCAGCTTAGCCATATCTAGCGGGAAAGTCAATGAGCAGTTCTTC
D: .; J: TRBJ1-5; V: TRBV9; size: .; CDR3: CASSGQGNQPQHF; DNA: TGTGCCAGCAGCGGACAGGGCAATCAGCCCCAGCATTTT
D: TRBD2; J: TRBJ2-1; V: TRBV6-5; size: .; CDR3: CASSYSMSSGNEQFF; DNA: TGTGCCAGCAGTTACTCGATGTCTAGCGGGAATGAGCAGTTCTTC
D: .; J: TRBJ2-1; V: TRBV13; size: .; CDR3: CASSLAAGTYNEQFF; DNA: TGTGCCAGCAGCTTAGCTGCGGGGACCTACAATGAGCAGTTCTTC
D: .; J: TRBJ2-7; V: TRBV27; size: .; CDR3: CASSLAISYEQYF; DNA: TGTGCCAGCAGTCTCGCGATCTCCTACGAGCAGTACTTC
D: .; J: TRBJ1-1; V: TRBV2; size: .; CDR3: CASSPVQEAFF; DNA: TGTGCCAGCAGCCCCGTCCAGGAAGCTTTCTTT
D: .; J: TRBJ2-3; V: TRBV4-2; size: .; CDR3: CASSQQGRSTDTQYF; DNA: TGTGCCAGCAGCCAACAGGGGCGGTCCACAGATACGCAGTATTTT
D: .; J: TRBJ2-3; V: TRBV7-8; size: .; CDR3: CASSPELLGQPHTDTQYF; DNA: TGTGCCAGCAGCCCAGAACTGCTCGGACAGCCCCACACAGATACGCAGTATTTT
D: TRBD2; J: TRBJ2-2; V: TRBV7-3; size: .; CDR3: CASSPYGTSRTGELFF; DNA: TGTGCCAGCAGCCCATATGGGACTAGCAGAACCGGGGAGCTGTTTTTT
D: .; J: TRBJ2-2; V: TRBV2; size: .; CDR3: CASSGQQNTGELFF; DNA: TGTGCCAGCAGTGGACAGCAGAACACCGGGGAGCTGTTTTTT
D: .; J: TRBJ2-7; V: TRBV6-5; size: .; CDR3: CAAEGSYEQYF; DNA: TGTGCCGCGGAGGGATCCTACGAGCAGTACTTC
D: .; J: TRBJ1-5; V: TRBV5-1; size: .; CDR3: CASSLDRASNQPQHF; DNA: TGCGCCAGCAGCTTGGACAGGGCGAGCAATCAGCCCCAGCATTTT
D: .; J: TRBJ1-5; V: TRBV28; size: .; CDR3: CASMHSGNQPQHF; DNA: TGTGCCAGCATGCATTCGGGTAATCAGCCCCAGCATTTT
D: .; J: TRBJ1-1; V: TRBV28; size: .; CDR3: CASSFRGYVDTEAFF; DNA: TGTGCCAGCAGTTTCAGGGGCTATGTTGACACTGAAGCTTTCTTT
D: .; J: TRBJ2-7; V: TRBV7-8; size: .; CDR3: CASSLLYEQYF; DNA: TGTGCCAGCAGCTTATTGTACGAGCAGTACTTC
D: TRBD1; J: TRBJ1-1; V: TRBV7-6; size: .; CDR3: CASSLAGQAREAFF; DNA: TGTGCCAGCAGCTTAGCCGGACAGGCGAGAGAAGCTTTCTTT
D: .; J: TRBJ2-7; V: TRBV6-5; size: once; CDR3: CASSPVAAGSYEQYF; DNA: TGTGCCAGCAGCCCGGTTGCGGCGGGATCCTACGAGCAGTACTTC
D: TRBD2; J: TRBJ2-5; V: TRBV28; size: .; CDR3: CASSLYRTSGETQYF; DNA: TGTGCCAGCAGTTTATACAGGACTAGCGGGGAGACCCAGTACTTC
D: .; J: TRBJ2-1; V: TRBV7-9; size: .; CDR3: CASSLGDEDNEQFF; DNA: TGTGCCAGCAGCTTAGGGGACGAGGACAATGAGCAGTTCTTC
D: .; J: TRBJ1-5; V: TRBV7-8; size: .; CDR3: CASSLARDPYSNQPQHF; DNA: TGTGCCAGCAGCTTAGCCAGGGACCCCTATAGCAATCAGCCCCAGCATTTT
D: .; J: TRBJ1-5; V: TRBV27; size: .; CDR3: CASSWGSDQPQHF; DNA: TGTGCCAGCAGTTGGGGTTCCGATCAGCCCCAGCATTTT
D: .; J: TRBJ2-1; V: TRBV2; size: .; CDR3: CASSSRWGRRNEQFF; DNA: TGTGCCAGCAGTTCCCGTTGGGGACGCCGAAATGAGCAGTTCTTC
D: TRBD2; J: TRBJ2-5; V: TRBV3-1/TRBV3-2; size: once; CDR3: CASSQGRLAVPPGGETQYF; DNA: TGTGCCAGCAGCCAAGGCCGACTAGCGGTCCCCCCCGGAGGGGAGACCCAGTACTTC
D: .; J: TRBJ2-1; V: TRBV19; size: .; CDR3: CASSYEGDEQFF; DNA: TGTGCCAGTAGTTATGAGGGGGATGAGCAGTTCTTC
D: .; J: TRBJ1-2; V: TRBV7-3; size: .; CDR3: CASSPTAAGNGGYTF; DNA: TGTGCCAGCAGCCCCACCGCGGCGGGTAACGGTGGCTACACCTTC
D: .; J: TRBJ1-2; V: TRBV6-1; size: .; CDR3: CASSEAAGVDYGYTF; DNA: TGTGCCAGCAGTGAAGCCGCCGGGGTCGACTATGGCTACACCTTC
D: TRBD1; J: TRBJ2-1; V: TRBV9; size: .; CDR3: CASSPGLTGFFDNEQFF; DNA: TGTGCCAGCAGCCCGGGTTTGACAGGGTTTTTCGACAATGAGCAGTTCTTC